What follows are 20 T cell receptor beta chains derived from one specimen sequenced in a study of a mutant IDH1 vaccine in newly diagnosed glioma. The repertoire was sequenced with immunoSEQ multiplex PCR; TCRdb's copy has only in-frame clones and lacks some. The sample contains 55,000 or so clones, around 90% of which appear only once. The antigens for these receptors are not known. Time point defined: week 11, during vaccination. A single vaccine dose contained 300 ug of mutant IDH1 20-mer peptide, and topical imiquimod was used with it. Specimen: PBMCs, collected from a glioma patient whose treatment included an IDH1 peptide vaccine. Receptors originate from a man between 50 and 59 years old with glioma.

The chain links TRBV14 to TRBJ2-5, with 11 bases fitting TRBD2. The J segment lost 5 bases and the V segment lost 1 base, leaving 15 bases of the junction unmatched. The CDR3 is 19 amino acids. The germline gives CDR1 SGHDN, CDR2 FVKESK. CDR3 sequence (DNA): TGTGCCAGCAGCCAAGCGAGAGAGGTAGCGGGGGGGCTAGAGGAGACCCAGTACTTC. Translating it yields CASSQAREVAGGLEETQYF.

The chain has TRBV21-1 and TRBJ1-2; the D segment call TRBD1 is taken from the table without a DNA check. TRBV21-1 is assigned pseudogene status. The CDR3 covers 15 residues. The CDR3 nucleotides are TGTGCCAGCAGCAAAGGCGCAGGTTTTAAGACGGGCTACACCTTC. It specifies CASSKGAGFKTGYTF.

The chain couples TRBV5-1 to TRBJ1-3, with D tentatively TRBD1 (5 bases). The CDR3 sequence is 13 residues long. In germline, CDR1 is SGHRS, CDR2 YFSETQ. Trimming removed 7 bases from V and 2 bases from J, with 10 bases in between. The CDR3 spells CASWGGTGNTIYF. As DNA, the CDR3 is TGCGCCAGCTGGGGGGGTACTGGAAACACCATATATTTT. The complete variable domain, with remaining parts taken from reference TRBV5-1 and TRBJ1-3, reads KAGVTQTPRYLIKTRGQQVTLSCSPISGHRSVSWYQQTPGQGLQFLFEYFSETQRNKGNFPGRFSGRQFSNSRSEMNVSTLELGDSALYLCASWGGTGNTIYFGEGSWLTVV.

Only one count was recorded for this clone. The chain uses TRBV7-2 and TRBJ2-3, with D unresolved. Trimming removed 3 bases from V and 4 bases from J, with 14 bases in between. CDR3 length equals 15 residues. Germline values: CDR1 SGHTA, CDR2 FQGNSA. The CDR3 sequence: CASSFPPGYADTQYF. In nucleotides, the CDR3 is TGTGCCAGCAGCTTCCCCCCTGGGTATGCAGATACGCAGTATTTT.

The chain recombines TRBV7-9 with TRBJ2-7; D remains unclear. The CDR3 consists of 14 residues. Germline CDR1 SEHNR, CDR2 FQNEAQ (reference sequence). Trimming removed 0 bases at V and 0 bases at J, with 6 bases between. The CDR3 sequence: CASSLAERSYEQYF. The CDR3 DNA sequence: TGTGCCAGCAGCTTAGCGGAGCGCTCCTACGAGCAGTACTTC.

This chain connects TRBV7-2 to TRBJ2-7; 8 bases are a match to TRBD1. The germline gives CDR1 SGHTA, CDR2 FQGNSA. With 2 bases clipped from V and 4 bases from J, the junction kept 7 bases outside the gene matches. The CDR3 runs 15 residues. CDR3 nucleotides: TGTGCCAGCAGCTTAACCGGGACAGGCCTTTACGAGCAGTACTTC. It encodes CASSLTGTGLYEQYF.

This clone was seen only a few times. The J gene is TRBJ1-1, the V gene TRBV5-1; no definite D call. Germline V CDR1 and CDR2: SGHRS, YFSETQ. V lost 0 bases to trimming and J lost 7 bases, with 7 bases between them. The CDR3 length is 12 residues. CDR3: CASSLVANEAFF. The CDR3 DNA reads TGCGCCAGCAGCTTGGTTGCCAATGAAGCTTTCTTT.

The rearrangement uses TRBV4-1 and TRBJ1-1; D not certain. Germline CDR1 is MGHRA and CDR2 is YSYEKL. V was clipped by 0 bases and J by 2 bases, with 10 bases between them. This CDR3 has 15 residues. CDR3 loop: CASSQDGRLNTEAFF. The CDR3 DNA follows: TGCGCCAGCAGCCAAGATGGGCGACTCAACACTGAAGCTTTCTTT.

The chain uses TRBV7-8 and TRBJ1-3; D unclear. Germline lookup yields CDR1 SGHVS and CDR2 FQNEAQ. The CDR3 extends over 13 amino acids. V was trimmed by 1 base and J by 3 bases, leaving 4 bases between them. The CDR3 loop reads CASSLVYGNTIYF. CDR3 in DNA: TGTGCCAGCAGCTTAGTATATGGAAACACCATATATTTT.

The chain is built from TRBV28 and TRBJ2-7; D is unresolved. V dropped 1 base and J dropped 7 bases, with 11 bases sitting between them. The CDR3 is 13 amino acids. The germline gives CDR1 MDHEN, CDR2 SYDVKM. The CDR3 region has the DNA TGTGCCAGCAGTTTATCCGGATCCCGGGAGCAGTACTTC. Translated, it gives CASSLSGSREQYF.

The genes are TRBV25-1 and TRBJ2-1; D is perhaps TRBD1 or TRBD2 (5 bases each). V was clipped by 8 bases and J by 9 bases, with 17 bases between them. There are 13 residues in the CDR3. Germline lookup yields CDR1 MGHDK and CDR2 SYGVNS. As DNA, the CDR3 is TGTGCCAGCGTGGGGGAGTTCCTAATTGAGCAGTTCTTC. Its translation is CASVGEFLIEQFF.

The chain recombines TRBV30 with TRBJ1-1; D is uncertain. The germline gives CDR1 GTSNPN, CDR2 SVGIG (reference sequence). V gave up 3 bases and J gave up 4 bases, with 21 bases separating them. The CDR3 is made up of 16 amino acids. The CDR3 protein is CAWSPWAAEWGTEAFF. CDR3 sequence (DNA): TGTGCCTGGAGCCCCTGGGCCGCTGAATGGGGCACTGAAGCTTTCTTT.

The chain recombines TRBV28 with TRBJ2-6; TRBD1 aligns across 7 bases. Germline values: CDR1 MDHEN, CDR2 SYDVKM. J lost 0 bases, V lost 3 bases, and 14 bases had no gene match. The CDR3 totals 20 residues. This CDR3 is CASSLTPWRTGLSGANVLTF. As DNA, the CDR3 is TGTGCCAGCAGTTTGACCCCATGGAGGACAGGCCTCTCTGGGGCCAACGTCCTGACTTTC.

The chain couples TRBV11-2 to TRBJ1-1, with a weak D call TRBD1 (6 bases). This CDR3 region has 15 residues. Trimming removed 6 bases at V and 0 bases at J, with 14 bases between. Germline CDR1 and CDR2: SGHAT and FQNNGV. In nucleotides, the CDR3 is TGTGCCAGCAGACGCCCGGGACAAATGAACACTGAAGCTTTCTTT. Its translation: CASRRPGQMNTEAFF.

In its sample, this clone was seen once. The chain combines TRBV5-1 with TRBJ2-3, with D perhaps TRBD1 or TRBD2 (5 bases each). CDR3 length: 16 residues. Germline V gene data show CDR1 as SGHRS and CDR2 as YFSETQ. Trimming took 4 bases from V and 0 from J, leaving 15 bases between them. In DNA, the CDR3 is TGCGCCAGCAGCCAGGGACGTTGGCTGAGCACAGATACGCAGTATTTT. This encodes CASSQGRWLSTDTQYF.

V is TRBV7-9 and J is TRBJ1-1; D is unresolved. This CDR3 is built from 11 residues. Germline V CDR1 and CDR2: SEHNR, FQNEAQ (reference sequence). Trimming pared 2 bases from V and 5 bases from J, leaving 3 bases between. The CDR3 DNA sequence: TGTGCCAGCAGCTTATTTACTGAAGCTTTCTTT. Translating it yields CASSLFTEAFF. Filled out from reference TRBV7-9 and TRBJ1-1, the complete variable domain reads DTGVSQNPRHKITKRGQNVTFRCDPISEHNRLYWYRQTLGQGPEFLTYFQNEAQLEKSRLLSDRFSAERPKGSFSTLEIQRTEQGDSAMYLCASSLFTEAFFGQGTRLTVV.

The chain combines TRBV5-6 with TRBJ2-4; no clear D gene. V was shortened by 0 bases and J by 0 bases, with 10 bases between the two germline ends. Germline V CDR1 and CDR2: SGHDT, YYEEEE. This CDR3 region has 16 residues. CDR3 coding DNA: TGTGCCAGCAGCTTGGACTACCTACTAGCCAAAAACATTCAGTACTTC. The encoded protein is CASSLDYLLAKNIQYF.

J is TRBJ1-1 and V is TRBV28; tentative D call: TRBD1 (6 bases). V dropped 1 base and J dropped 8 bases, with 14 bases sitting between them. Germline V gene sequence: CDR1 MDHEN, CDR2 SYDVKM. There are 14 residues in the CDR3. In DNA form, the CDR3 reads TGTGCCAGCAGTTTATCGGACACGGGGGCCGAAGCTTTCTTT. Translating it yields CASSLSDTGAEAFF. Looking up the rest from reference TRBV28 and TRBJ1-1 gives the full variable domain: DVKVTQSSRYLVKRTGEKVFLECVQDMDHENMFWYRQDPGLGLRLIYFSYDVKMKEKGDIPEGYSVSREKKERFSLILESASTNQTSMYLCASSLSDTGAEAFFGQGTRLTVV.

The rearrangement uses TRBV29-1 and TRBJ1-2; the D is unclear. The ends were cut back, 3 bases at V and 2 bases at J, with 7 bases in the middle. The CDR3 contains 12 residues. Germline lookup yields CDR1 SQVTM and CDR2 ANQGSEA. CDR3 sequence: CSVEDGNYGYTF. The CDR3, as DNA: TGCAGCGTTGAGGACGGAAACTATGGCTACACCTTC.

The table lists this clone with a few counts. The chain combines TRBV5-1 with TRBJ1-2, with D maybe TRBD1 (6 bases). The V end was cut by 0 bases, the J end by 8 bases, with 17 bases between. The germline gives CDR1 SGHRS, CDR2 YFSETQ. The CDR3 is 15 residues long. The CDR3 DNA follows: TGCGCCAGCAGCTTGGAAGCTACAGGGAGTTACGGCTACACCTTC. As protein: CASSLEATGSYGYTF.